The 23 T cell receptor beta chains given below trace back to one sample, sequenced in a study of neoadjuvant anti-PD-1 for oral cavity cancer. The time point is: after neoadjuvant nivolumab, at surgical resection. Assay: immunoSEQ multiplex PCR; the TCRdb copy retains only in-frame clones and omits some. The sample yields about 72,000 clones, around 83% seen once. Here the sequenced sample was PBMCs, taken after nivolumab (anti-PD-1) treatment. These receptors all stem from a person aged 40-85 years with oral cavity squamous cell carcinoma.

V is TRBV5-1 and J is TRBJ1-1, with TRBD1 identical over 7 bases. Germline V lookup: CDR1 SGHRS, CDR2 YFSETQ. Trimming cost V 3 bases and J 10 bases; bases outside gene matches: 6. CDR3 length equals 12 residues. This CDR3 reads CASSSTGERAFF. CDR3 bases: TGCGCCAGCAGCTCAACAGGGGAGCGAGCTTTCTTT.

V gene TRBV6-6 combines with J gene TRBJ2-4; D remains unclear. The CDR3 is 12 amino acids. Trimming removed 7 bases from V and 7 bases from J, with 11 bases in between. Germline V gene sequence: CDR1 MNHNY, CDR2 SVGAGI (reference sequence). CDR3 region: CASMEKANIQYF. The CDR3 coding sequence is TGTGCCAGCATGGAAAAGGCGAACATTCAGTACTTC.

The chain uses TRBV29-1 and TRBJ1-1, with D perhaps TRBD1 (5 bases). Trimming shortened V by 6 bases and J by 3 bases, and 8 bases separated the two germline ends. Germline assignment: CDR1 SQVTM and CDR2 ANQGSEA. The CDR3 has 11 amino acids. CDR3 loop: CSVWGDTEAFF. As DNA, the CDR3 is TGCAGCGTCTGGGGGGACACTGAAGCTTTCTTT. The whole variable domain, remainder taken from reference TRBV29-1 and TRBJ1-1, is SAVISQKPSRDICQRGTSLTIQCQVDSQVTMMFWYRQQPGQSLTLIATANQGSEATYESGFVIDKFPISRPNLTFSTLTVSNMSPEDSSIYLCSVWGDTEAFFGQGTRLTVV.

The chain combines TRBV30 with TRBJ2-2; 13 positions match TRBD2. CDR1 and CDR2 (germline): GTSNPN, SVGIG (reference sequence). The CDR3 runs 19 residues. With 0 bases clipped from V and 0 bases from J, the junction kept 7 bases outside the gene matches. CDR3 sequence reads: CAWSVLGLAGSTNTGELFF. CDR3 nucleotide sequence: TGTGCCTGGAGTGTACTGGGACTAGCGGGGAGTACGAACACCGGGGAGCTGTTTTTT.

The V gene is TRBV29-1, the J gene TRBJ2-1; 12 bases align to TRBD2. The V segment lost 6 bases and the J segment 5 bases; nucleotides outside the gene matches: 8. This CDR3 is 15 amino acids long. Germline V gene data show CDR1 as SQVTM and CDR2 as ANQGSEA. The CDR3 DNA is TGCAGCGTCGGACAGACTAGCGGGAGTAACAATGAGCAGTTCTTC. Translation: CSVGQTSGSNNEQFF.

CDR3 sequence reads: CASSFTGGAETQYF. CDR3 coding DNA: TGCGCCAGCAGCTTCACAGGGGGCGCGGAGACCCAGTACTTC. The chain couples TRBV5-1 to TRBJ2-5, with TRBD1 matching 9 bases. V gave up 2 bases and J gave up 5 bases; unmatched junction bases: 4. Germline V lookup: CDR1 SGHRS, CDR2 YFSETQ. The CDR3 runs 14 residues.

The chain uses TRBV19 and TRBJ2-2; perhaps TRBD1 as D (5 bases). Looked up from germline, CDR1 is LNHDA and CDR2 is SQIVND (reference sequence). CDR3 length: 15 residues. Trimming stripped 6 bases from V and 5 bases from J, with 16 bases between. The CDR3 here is CASSPYRSSTGELFF. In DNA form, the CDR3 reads TGTGCCAGTAGCCCTTACAGGAGTTCGACCGGGGAGCTGTTTTTT.

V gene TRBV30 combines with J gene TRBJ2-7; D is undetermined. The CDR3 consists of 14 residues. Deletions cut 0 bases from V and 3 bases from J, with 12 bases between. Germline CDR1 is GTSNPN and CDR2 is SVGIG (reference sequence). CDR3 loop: CAWSVHSNNYEQYF. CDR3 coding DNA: TGTGCCTGGAGTGTACATTCCAACAACTACGAGCAGTACTTC.

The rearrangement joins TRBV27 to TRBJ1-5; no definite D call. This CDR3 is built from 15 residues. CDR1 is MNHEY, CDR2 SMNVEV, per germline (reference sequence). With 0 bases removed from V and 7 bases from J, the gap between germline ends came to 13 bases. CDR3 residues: CASSLSWAGRQPQHF. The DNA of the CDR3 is TGTGCCAGCAGTTTATCGTGGGCGGGGAGGCAGCCCCAGCATTTT.

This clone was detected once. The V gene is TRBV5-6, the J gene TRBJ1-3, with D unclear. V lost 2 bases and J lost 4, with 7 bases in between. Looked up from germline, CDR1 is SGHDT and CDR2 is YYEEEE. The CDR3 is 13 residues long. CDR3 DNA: TGTGCCAGCAGCTTTCTTCGCGGAAACACCATATATTTT. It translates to CASSFLRGNTIYF.

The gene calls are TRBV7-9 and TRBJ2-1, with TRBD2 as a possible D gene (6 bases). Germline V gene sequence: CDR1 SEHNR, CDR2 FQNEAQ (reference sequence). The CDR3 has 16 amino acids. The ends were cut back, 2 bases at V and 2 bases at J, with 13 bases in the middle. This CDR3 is CASSLSLASTYNEQFF. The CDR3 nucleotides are TGTGCCAGCAGCTTAAGCCTAGCGTCAACCTACAATGAGCAGTTCTTC.

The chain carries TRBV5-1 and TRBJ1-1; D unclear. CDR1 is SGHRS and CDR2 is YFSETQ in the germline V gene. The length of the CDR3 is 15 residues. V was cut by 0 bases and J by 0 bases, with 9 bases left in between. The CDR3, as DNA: TGCGCCAGCAGCTTGGCCGGGGAGGTGAACACTGAAGCTTTCTTT. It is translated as CASSLAGEVNTEAFF.

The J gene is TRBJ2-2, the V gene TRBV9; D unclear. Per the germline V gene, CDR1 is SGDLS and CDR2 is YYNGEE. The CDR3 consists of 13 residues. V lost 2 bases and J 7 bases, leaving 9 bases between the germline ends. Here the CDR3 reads CASSVMGYGELFF. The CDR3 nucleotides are TGTGCCAGCAGCGTTATGGGGTACGGGGAGCTGTTTTTT.

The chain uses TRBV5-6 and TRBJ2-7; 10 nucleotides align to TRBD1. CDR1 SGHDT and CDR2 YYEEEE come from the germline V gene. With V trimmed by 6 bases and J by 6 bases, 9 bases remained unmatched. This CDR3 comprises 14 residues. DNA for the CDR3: TGTGCCAGCACAAGAGAGGACAGGGGGAGCGAGCAGTACTTC. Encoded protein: CASTREDRGSEQYF.

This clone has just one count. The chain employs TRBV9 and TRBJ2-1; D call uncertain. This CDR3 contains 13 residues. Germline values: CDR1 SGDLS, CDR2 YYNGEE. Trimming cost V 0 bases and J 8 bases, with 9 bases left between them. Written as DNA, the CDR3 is TGTGCCAGCAGCGTAGGAGACCCTGATGAGCAGTTCTTC. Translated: CASSVGDPDEQFF.

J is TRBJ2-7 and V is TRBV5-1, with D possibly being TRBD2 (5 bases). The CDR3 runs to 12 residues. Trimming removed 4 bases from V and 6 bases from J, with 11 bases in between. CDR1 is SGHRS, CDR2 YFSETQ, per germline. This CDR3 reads CASSEPGGEQYF. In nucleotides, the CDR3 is TGCGCCAGCAGCGAGCCAGGAGGCGAGCAGTACTTC.

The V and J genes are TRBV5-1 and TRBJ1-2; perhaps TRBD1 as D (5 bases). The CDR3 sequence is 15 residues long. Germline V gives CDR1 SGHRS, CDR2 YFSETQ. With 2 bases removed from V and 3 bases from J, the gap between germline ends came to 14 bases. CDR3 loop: CASSFSGFGYYGYTF. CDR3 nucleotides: TGCGCCAGCAGCTTCTCAGGGTTTGGGTACTATGGCTACACCTTC.

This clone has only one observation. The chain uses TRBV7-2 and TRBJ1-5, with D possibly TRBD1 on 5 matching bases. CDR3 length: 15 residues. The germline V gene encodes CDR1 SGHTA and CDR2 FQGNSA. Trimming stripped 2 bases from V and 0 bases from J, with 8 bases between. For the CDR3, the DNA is TGTGCCAGCAGCTTACAGGGCTATAGCAATCAGCCCCAGCATTTT. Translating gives CASSLQGYSNQPQHF.

The CDR3 nucleotides are TGCGCCAGCAGCTTGGAACGCGGGACGAGCACAGATACGCAGTATTTT. It yields the protein CASSLERGTSTDTQYF. V is TRBV5-1 and J is TRBJ2-3, with D maybe TRBD2 (6 bases). The CDR3 totals 16 residues. Germline V lookup: CDR1 SGHRS, CDR2 YFSETQ. The V gene lost 0 bases and the J gene lost 0 bases, with 11 bases spanning the gap.

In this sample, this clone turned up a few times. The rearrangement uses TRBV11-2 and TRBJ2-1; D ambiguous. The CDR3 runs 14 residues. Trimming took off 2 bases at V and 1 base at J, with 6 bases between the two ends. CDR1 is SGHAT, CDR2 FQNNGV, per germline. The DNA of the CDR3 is TGTGCCAGCAGCTTACTTGGATCCTACAATGAGCAGTTCTTC. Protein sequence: CASSLLGSYNEQFF. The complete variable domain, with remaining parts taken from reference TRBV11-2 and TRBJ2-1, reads EAGVAQSPRYKIIEKRQSVAFWCNPISGHATLYWYQQILGQGPKLLIQFQNNGVVDDSQLPKDRFSAERLKGVDSTLKIQPAKLEDSAVYLCASSLLGSYNEQFFGPGTRLTVL.

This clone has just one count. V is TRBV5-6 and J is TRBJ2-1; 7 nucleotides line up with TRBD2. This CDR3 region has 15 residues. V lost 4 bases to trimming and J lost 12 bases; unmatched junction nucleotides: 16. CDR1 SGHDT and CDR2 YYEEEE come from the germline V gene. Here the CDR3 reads CASSLTTSTGGGQFF. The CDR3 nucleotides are TGTGCCAGCAGCCTCACGACTAGTACGGGCGGGGGGCAGTTCTTC.

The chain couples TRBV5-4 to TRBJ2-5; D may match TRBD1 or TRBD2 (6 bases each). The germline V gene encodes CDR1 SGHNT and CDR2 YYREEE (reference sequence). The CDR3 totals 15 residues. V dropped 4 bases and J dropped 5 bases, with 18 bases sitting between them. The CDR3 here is CASSPGGSPGETQYF. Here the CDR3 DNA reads TGTGCCAGCAGCCCCGGGGGCTCCCCGGGGGAGACCCAGTACTTC.

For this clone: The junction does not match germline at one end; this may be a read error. The CDR3 spells CASSPTFASGIGETQYF. DNA of the CDR3: TGTGCTAGCAGCCCCACTTTTGCTAGCGGGATCGGGGAGACCCAGTACTTC. V usage is TRBV7-7 and J usage is TRBJ2-5; 9 bases are shared with TRBD2. Germline V gene data show CDR1 as SSHAT and CDR2 as FNYEAQ (reference sequence). This CDR3 is 17 amino acids long.